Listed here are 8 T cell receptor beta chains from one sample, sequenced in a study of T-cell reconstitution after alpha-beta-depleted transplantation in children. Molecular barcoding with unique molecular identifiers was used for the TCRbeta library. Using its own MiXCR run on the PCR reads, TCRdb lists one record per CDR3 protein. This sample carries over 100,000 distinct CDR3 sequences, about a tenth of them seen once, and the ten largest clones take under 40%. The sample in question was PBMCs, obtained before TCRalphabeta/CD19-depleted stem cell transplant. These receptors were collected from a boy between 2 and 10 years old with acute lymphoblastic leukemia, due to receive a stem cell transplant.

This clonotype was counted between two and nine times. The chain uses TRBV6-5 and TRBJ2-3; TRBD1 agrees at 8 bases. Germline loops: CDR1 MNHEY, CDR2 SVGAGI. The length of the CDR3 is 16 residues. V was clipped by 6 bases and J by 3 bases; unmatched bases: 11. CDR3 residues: CASSLGQGARTDTQYF. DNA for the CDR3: TGTGCCAGCAGCTTAGGACAGGGCGCGAGAACAGATACGCAGTATTTT.

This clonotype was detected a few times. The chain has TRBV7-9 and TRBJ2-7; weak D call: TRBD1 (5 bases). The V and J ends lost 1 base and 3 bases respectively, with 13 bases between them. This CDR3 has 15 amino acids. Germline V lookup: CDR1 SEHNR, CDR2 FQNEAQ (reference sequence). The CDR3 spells CASSLVTARNYEQYF. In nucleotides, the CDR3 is TGTGCCAGCAGCTTAGTGACAGCGCGGAACTACGAGCAGTACTTC.

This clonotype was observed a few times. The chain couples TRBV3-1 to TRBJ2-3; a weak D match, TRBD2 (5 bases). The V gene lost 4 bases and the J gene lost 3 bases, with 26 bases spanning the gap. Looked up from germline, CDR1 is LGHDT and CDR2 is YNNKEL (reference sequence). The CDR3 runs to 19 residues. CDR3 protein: CASSRTLGLAGKLTDTQYF. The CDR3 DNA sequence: TGTGCCAGCAGCCGCACTTTAGGGCTGGCCGGGAAACTTACAGATACGCAGTATTTT.

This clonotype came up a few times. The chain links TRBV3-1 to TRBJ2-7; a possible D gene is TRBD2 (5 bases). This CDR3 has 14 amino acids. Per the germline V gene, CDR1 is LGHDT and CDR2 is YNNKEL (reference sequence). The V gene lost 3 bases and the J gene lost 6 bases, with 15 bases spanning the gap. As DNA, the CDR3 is TGTGCCAGCAGCCAGGCGGGTGGTCGGGGCGAGCAGTACTTC. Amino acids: CASSQAGGRGEQYF.

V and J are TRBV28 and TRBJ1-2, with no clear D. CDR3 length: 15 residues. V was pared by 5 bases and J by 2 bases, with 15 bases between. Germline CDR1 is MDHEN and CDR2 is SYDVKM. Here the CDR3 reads CASSSGGVDNYGYTF. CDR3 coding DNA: TGTGCCAGCAGTAGCGGCGGGGTAGACAACTATGGCTACACCTTC.

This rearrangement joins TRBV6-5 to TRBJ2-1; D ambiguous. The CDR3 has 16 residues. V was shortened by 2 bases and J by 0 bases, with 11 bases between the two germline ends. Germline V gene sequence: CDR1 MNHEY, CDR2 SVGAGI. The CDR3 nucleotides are TGTGCCAGCAGTTACAAAGCGTTGAGCTCCTACAATGAGCAGTTCTTC. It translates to CASSYKALSSYNEQFF.

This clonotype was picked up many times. This CDR3 is CSADGRSDYNEQFF. CDR3 bases: TGCAGTGCTGACGGGAGGTCTGACTACAATGAGCAGTTCTTC. The gene calls are TRBV20-1 and TRBJ2-1; 7 bases line up with TRBD2. V lost 5 bases to trimming and J lost 3 bases; unmatched junction nucleotides: 7. The CDR3 has 14 residues. In germline, CDR1 is DFQATT, CDR2 SNEGSKA (reference sequence).

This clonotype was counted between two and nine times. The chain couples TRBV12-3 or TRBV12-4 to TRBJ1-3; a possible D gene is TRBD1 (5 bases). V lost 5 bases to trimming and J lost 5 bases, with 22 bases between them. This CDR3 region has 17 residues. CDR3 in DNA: TGTGCCAGCAGTCAAACGGGGGGAGGGCGCGGTAGAAACACCATATATTTT. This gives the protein CASSQTGGGRGRNTIYF.